The next 17 T cell receptor beta chains were all read from a single sample in a study of T cells in Graves' hyperthyroidism and ophthalmopathy. Amplification of TCR beta CDR3 regions used RNA as the template. When the TCR CDR3 underwent first-round RT-PCR, the HTBI primer set was used. TCRdb re-called the multiplex PCR reads with MiXCR, one entry per CDR3 protein. The sample consists of some 270,000 distinct CDR3 sequences, roughly a quarter of them appearing once. The sequenced sample consisted of blood. These receptor sequences come from a woman aged 35 to 49 with Graves' ophthalmopathy.

This clonotype has at least ten counts. The chain combines TRBV19 with TRBJ2-5; no definite D call. Germline CDR1 LNHDA, CDR2 SQIVND (reference sequence). The germline V and J ends were trimmed by 3 bases and 2 bases, with 7 bases remaining between them. This CDR3 region has 13 residues. The CDR3 here is CASSMGMQETQYF. CDR3 DNA sequence: TGTGCCAGTAGTATGGGGATGCAAGAGACCCAGTACTTC.

The chain is built from TRBV12-3 or TRBV12-4 and TRBJ1-1; D gene ambiguous. Trimming cost V 1 base and J 0 bases, with 12 bases left between them. CDR3 length equals 16 residues. CDR3 protein: CASSLGQLRMNTEAFF. DNA for the CDR3: TGTGCCAGCAGTTTAGGTCAGCTGCGAATGAACACTGAAGCTTTCTTT.

The sample holds many counts of this clonotype. The V gene is TRBV2, the J gene TRBJ2-3, with unresolved D. Germline CDR1 is SNHLY and CDR2 is FYNNEI. Trimming cost V 7 bases and J 9 bases, with 8 bases left between them. There are 10 residues in the CDR3. This chain's CDR3 is CASNQGTQYF. CDR3 DNA sequence: TGTGCCAGCAACCAAGGGACGCAGTATTTT.

This clonotype came up once. The junction shows a germline mismatch at one end, possibly a read error. The chain carries TRBV28 and TRBJ1-2, with D unclear. This CDR3 has 15 residues. CDR1 MDHEN and CDR2 SYDVKM come from the germline V gene. In nucleotides, the CDR3 is TGTGCCAGCAGTCCCCCGGTACCGCCTAACTATGGCTACATCTTC. It codes for CASSPPVPPNYGYIF.

This clonotype turned up a few times. The chain is built from TRBV6-1 and TRBJ2-5, with TRBD2 matching 10 bases. Germline values: CDR1 MNHNS, CDR2 SASEGT. This CDR3 is 18 amino acids long. J lost 2 bases, V lost 3 bases, and 12 bases had no gene match. CDR3 sequence: CASSDYPVGTSEQETQYF. The CDR3, as DNA: TGTGCCAGCAGTGATTACCCCGTAGGGACTAGCGAGCAAGAGACCCAGTACTTC.

Only a few counts were recorded for this clonotype. This sequence joins TRBV6-2 or TRBV6-3 and TRBJ1-2, with 7 positions matching TRBD1. Trimming took 5 bases from V and 4 from J; bases not matched to a gene: 7. In germline, CDR1 is MNHEY, CDR2 SVGEGT. The CDR3 is 14 amino acids. The CDR3 DNA sequence: TGTGCCAGCAGTCGGACAGGCTCTATCTATGGCTACACCTTC. Translated, it gives CASSRTGSIYGYTF.

This clonotype was detected only a few times. The genes are TRBV6-1 and TRBJ2-5; 11 bases map to TRBD2. The CDR3 runs to 16 residues. In germline, CDR1 is MNHNS, CDR2 SASEGT. The J segment lost 2 bases and the V segment lost 6 bases, leaving 8 bases of the junction unmatched. CDR3 nucleotides: TGTGCCAGCAGGACAGGACTAGCGGGTCGTCAAGAGACCCAGTACTTC. Encoded protein: CASRTGLAGRQETQYF.

This chain links TRBV28 with TRBJ2-7, with 7 bases aligning to TRBD1. Looked up from germline, CDR1 is MDHEN and CDR2 is SYDVKM. V trimming: 11 bases; J trimming: 5 bases; junction bases outside the gene matches: 12. The CDR3 length is 13 residues. CDR3 region: CACPDTGAHEQYF. The CDR3 nucleotides are TGTGCCTGCCCAGACACAGGGGCCCACGAGCAGTACTTC.

This clonotype was seen many times. This CDR3 is CSARGLTVTEAFF. The CDR3 DNA is TGCAGTGCTAGAGGTCTGACCGTCACTGAAGCTTTCTTT. The chain uses TRBV20-1 and TRBJ1-1; D is unclear. Germline values: CDR1 DFQATT, CDR2 SNEGSKA (reference sequence). The CDR3 covers 13 residues. The V end was cut by 1 base, the J end by 4 bases, with 10 bases between.

This clonotype has only a few counts. V is TRBV15 and J is TRBJ1-2; D gene uncertain. Trimming removed 4 bases from V and 4 bases from J, with 13 bases in between. CDR3 length equals 14 residues. Germline lookup yields CDR1 LNHNV and CDR2 YYDKDF (reference sequence). The CDR3, as DNA: TGTGCCACCAGCACTGAGGACGGCCTCTATGGCTACACCTTC. Translation: CATSTEDGLYGYTF.

V usage is TRBV12-3 or TRBV12-4 and J usage is TRBJ1-2; D is ambiguous. Trimming cost V 5 bases and J 1 base, with 14 bases left between them. This CDR3 has 15 amino acids. CDR3: CASSARTRYNYGYTF. Written as DNA, the CDR3 is TGTGCCAGCAGTGCGCGCACCCGATATAACTATGGCTACACCTTC.

This clonotype was found many times. This chain links TRBV19 with TRBJ1-1, with 7 bases identical to TRBD1. The CDR3 extends over 16 amino acids. CDR1 is LNHDA and CDR2 is SQIVND in the germline V gene (reference sequence). Germline trimming cut 4 bases from V and 0 bases from J; bases unmatched to any gene: 8. CDR3 sequence: CASSTRTGRMNTEAFF. CDR3 nucleotides: TGTGCCAGTAGTACCCGGACAGGACGTATGAACACTGAAGCTTTCTTT.

This clonotype was seen many times. This sequence joins TRBV28 and TRBJ2-7; 7 bases fit TRBD2. V was pared by 5 bases and J by 6 bases, with 13 bases of the junction left unmatched. This CDR3 is built from 15 residues. CDR1 is MDHEN, CDR2 SYDVKM, per germline. This CDR3 reads CASSPSGTVLGEQYF. CDR3 nucleotide sequence: TGTGCCAGCAGTCCCAGCGGGACGGTTTTGGGCGAGCAGTACTTC. The whole variable domain, remainder taken from reference TRBV28 and TRBJ2-7, is DVKVTQSSRYLVKRTGEKVFLECVQDMDHENMFWYRQDPGLGLRLIYFSYDVKMKEKGDIPEGYSVSREKKERFSLILESASTNQTSMYLCASSPSGTVLGEQYFGPGTRLTVT.

This clonotype has only one observation. The V gene is TRBV6-2 or TRBV6-3, the J gene TRBJ2-2; TRBD2 is a possible D gene (7 bases). This CDR3 comprises 17 residues. V was pared by 2 bases and J by 0 bases, with 13 bases between. The germline V gene has CDR1 MNHEY and CDR2 SVGEGT. CDR3 in DNA: TGTGCCAGCAGTTACCCTCGGGGGGCATCGAACACCGGGGAGCTGTTTTTT. Translating it yields CASSYPRGASNTGELFF.

This clonotype was seen at least ten times. V and J are TRBV7-9 and TRBJ1-2; D uncertain. The CDR3 totals 12 residues. CDR1 is SEHNR and CDR2 is FQNEAQ in the germline V gene (reference sequence). V was clipped by 5 bases and J by 7 bases, with 11 bases between them. The CDR3 region is CASSPYSGGYTF. DNA of the CDR3: TGTGCCAGCAGCCCCTACAGCGGTGGCTACACCTTC.

There are many counts of this clonotype. V usage is TRBV7-2 and J usage is TRBJ2-7; 13 nucleotides line up with TRBD2. CDR3 size: 14 residues. Trimming cost V 5 bases and J 7 bases; bases outside gene matches: 5. The germline V gene has CDR1 SGHTA and CDR2 FQGNSA. This CDR3 is CASSTGLAGLEQYF. The CDR3 coding sequence is TGTGCCAGCAGCACGGGACTAGCGGGACTAGAGCAGTACTTC.

This clonotype came up many times. This chain connects TRBV6-5 to TRBJ1-2; D is possibly TRBD1 (6 bases). Trimming shortened V by 4 bases and J by 4 bases, and 10 bases separated the two germline ends. CDR3 size: 13 residues. From germline, CDR1 is MNHEY and CDR2 SVGAGI. The chain's CDR3 is CASSSDRIYGYTF. The CDR3, as DNA: TGTGCCAGCAGTTCCGACAGGATCTATGGCTACACCTTC.